This TCR beta chain originates from a study of beta chain features in type 1 diabetes. CDR1 and CDR2 (germline): SGHNT, YYREEE (reference sequence). The CDR3 runs 15 residues. V shed 5 bases and J 1 base; nucleotides not matched to a gene: 4. This clone showed up just once. Its antigen is currently unknown. Central memory, naive, regulatory and stem cell-like memory CD4+ cells were sorted by CD45RO/CCR7/CD25/CD127/CD95/CD27. Study-level findings and limits: Researchers report that Type 1 diabetes patients had moderately but significantly shorter TCRB CDR3s across all four CD4+ subsets. Naive, central memory and Treg TCRB repertoires appeared more alike in patients than in healthy donors.

Expressed TCRB transcripts were sequenced after all isolated RNA was converted to cDNA. Assay: immunoSEQ multiplex PCR; the TCRdb copy retains only in-frame clones and omits some. The sample yields about 27,000 clones, approximately 51% seen once. The genes are TRBV5-4 and TRBJ2-2, with 8 bases identical to TRBD1. The sequencing input was Tregs from blood. The receptor comes from a young woman with type 1 diabetes. CDR3 sequence: CASSHGQGNTGELFF. CDR3 DNA sequence: TGTGCCAGCAGTCATGGACAGGGGAACACCGGGGAGCTGTTTTTT.